This TCR beta chain was recovered during a study of spatial heterogeneity in lung cancer. At the level of the study: Strong correlation linked TCR transcript counts in tumor regions to a T cell module score derived from matched bulk RNA-seq.

TCR cDNA molecules each carried a unique molecular identifier. TCRdb re-called the 5' RACE reads through MiXCR, storing one row per CDR3 protein. The table has roughly 2,500 distinct CDR3 sequences, 15% seen once. The CDR3 has 16 amino acids. CDR1 is KGHSH and CDR2 is LQKENI in the germline V gene. The V end lost 0 bases, the J end lost 0 bases, and 10 bases lay between the germline ends. Time point denoted: sample taken at primary tumor resection. The sequenced material consisted of unsorted whole RNA from tumor, nontumor lung or frozen PBMC. Study results and limitations: Counts of expanded intratumoral alpha and beta TCRs tracked tumor mutation counts.

Within the sample, this clonotype is medium-sized. Its target is unknown. The receptor was isolated from a female donor with early-stage non-small cell lung cancer. Sequencing used lung tumor tissue, obtained at surgery. This chain connects TRBV18 to TRBJ2-3, with D possibly being TRBD2 (6 bases). The CDR3 region has the DNA TGTGCCAGCTCACCACCATGGGACTCAAGCACAGATACGCAGTATTTT. This codes for CASSPPWDSSTDTQYF.